This entry is about one T cell receptor (beta chain). Repertoires were generated with immunoSEQ multiplex PCR, while TCRdb's copy carries only in-frame clones and drops some. Of 9,000 to 15,000 clones in the sample, 85% to 90% were seen once. The entry originates in a study of OX40 agonist ivuxolimab in advanced cancers. Across the whole study: Those enrolled were around 87% male, with a mean age of approximately 60 years and ages from about 20 to 85. It was permissible to have had prior anti-PD-1, anti-PD-L1 or anti-CTLA-4 therapy, and around 40% had some.

This material consisted of CD4+ or CD8+ T cells sorted from blood, taken in a trial of the OX40 agonist ivuxolimab. The clonotype comes from an adult with an advanced solid tumor such as melanoma, head and neck, liver or kidney cancer.

The CDR3 nucleotides read TGTGCCAGTAGTAATCCCGGACAGGGGAGCTCCTACGAGCAGTACTTC. As protein: CASSNPGQGSSYEQYF. The V gene is TRBV19, the J gene TRBJ2-7; 9 bases fit TRBD1. The CDR3 loop spans 16 amino acids. V trimming: 4 bases; J trimming: 0 bases; junction bases outside the gene matches: 7. Germline lookup yields CDR1 LNHDA and CDR2 SQIVND (reference sequence). The full variable domain, rest sourced from reference TRBV19 and TRBJ2-7, is DGGITQSPKYLFRKEGQNVTLSCEQNLNHDAMYWYRQDPGQGLRLIYYSQIVNDFQKGDIAEGYSVSREKKESFPLTVTSAQKNPTAFYLCASSNPGQGSSYEQYFGPGTRLTVT.